This T cell receptor (beta chain) originates from a study of blood T cell repertoires in COVID-19. Turning to the study itself: Specimens from acute and convalescent COVID-19 originated in the United States, Italy and Spain. PBMCs, B-cell-depleted T cells, or T cells were the source of the cDNA or gDNA that made up the material.

CDR3 size: 17 residues. Looked up from germline, CDR1 is MDHEN and CDR2 is SYDVKM. Trimming removed 5 bases from V and 3 bases from J; junction bases left unmatched: 12. Clones were sequenced by immunoSEQ multiplex PCR, and TCRdb holds only the in-frame ones, with some missing. Counted here are approximately 300,000 clones, about nine tenths occurring once; the ten biggest clones make up over 9%. Seattle patients were enrolled during active infection and followed longitudinally. V and J are TRBV28 and TRBJ1-4; TRBD1 aligns across 7 bases. This sequence originates from a woman aged 25 to 45 with COVID-19, enrolled during active disease. Input material: peripheral blood. The CDR3 reads CASSPRQGSAANEKLFF. The CDR3, as DNA: TGTGCCAGCAGTCCCCGACAGGGTTCCGCGGCTAATGAAAAACTGTTTTTT.